Listed here is a single T cell receptor beta chain. Authors' analysis steps: Reference gene primers were amplified, and this amplification served to estimate nucleated cell counts. The method was immunoSEQ multiplex PCR; TCRdb's version includes in-frame clones alone and lacks a portion of them. V, J and clone size reflect that table, while D and trimming were determined from the DNA. The sample holds more than 95,000 clones, 80% to 90% seen once. The record originates from a study of blood T cell repertoires in COVID-19. V trimming: 5 bases; J trimming: 1 base; junction bases outside the gene matches: 7. Per germline, CDR1 SGHTA and CDR2 FQGNSA. CDR3 length: 15 amino acids.

The sequence was collected from a man aged 55 to 70 with acute or convalescent COVID-19. The rearrangement uses TRBV7-2 and TRBJ1-2, with 7 nucleotides matching TRBD1. The specimen sequenced was peripheral blood. CDR3 nucleotides: TGTGCCAGCAGCGACGAGGGGGCGAATAACTATGGCTACACCTTC. Its protein product is CASSDEGANNYGYTF.